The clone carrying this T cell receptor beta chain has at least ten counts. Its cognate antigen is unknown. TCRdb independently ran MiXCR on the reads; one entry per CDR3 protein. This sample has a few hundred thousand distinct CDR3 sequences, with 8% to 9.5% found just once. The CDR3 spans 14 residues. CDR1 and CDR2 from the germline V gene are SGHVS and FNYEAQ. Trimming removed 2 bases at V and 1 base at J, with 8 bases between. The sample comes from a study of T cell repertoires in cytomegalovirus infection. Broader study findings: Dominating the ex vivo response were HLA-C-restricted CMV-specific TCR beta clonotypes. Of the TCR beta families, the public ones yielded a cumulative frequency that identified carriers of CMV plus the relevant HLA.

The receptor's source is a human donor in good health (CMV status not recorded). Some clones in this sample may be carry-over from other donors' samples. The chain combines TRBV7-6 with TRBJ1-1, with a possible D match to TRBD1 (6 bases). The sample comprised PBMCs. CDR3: CASSLPGQNTEAFF. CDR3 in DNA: TGTGCCAGCAGCTTACCGGGACAGAACACTGAAGCTTTCTTT.